Listed below are T cell receptor beta chains from one sample, sequenced in a study of a mutant IDH1 vaccine in newly diagnosed glioma. These receptors' targets are unknown. Sequencing was performed with immunoSEQ multiplex PCR; in TCRdb, only in-frame clones are kept and a portion is missing. The sample has 20,000 to 30,000 clones, around 79% seen once. The input for sequencing was PBMCs, taken from a glioma patient whose treatment included an IDH1 peptide vaccine. The receptors were sampled from a man aged 40-49 years with glioma. CDR3s include the opening cysteine and the closing phenylalanine or tryptophan. Fields, in order: CDR3 DNA, CDR3 protein, clone size, CDR3 length, V gene, J gene, D gene. A D gene is named only where the DNA matches it firmly. Clone sizes are given selectively: once, few, many, or a class where the clone is expanded.

CDR3 DNA: TGTGCCAGCAGCCAAGATCAGGGGGGCCGTCAAGAGACCCAGTACTTC
CDR3 protein: CASSQDQGGRQETQYF
clone size: once
CDR3 length: 16
V gene: TRBV4-2
J gene: TRBJ2-5
D gene: .

CDR3 DNA: TGTGCCAGCAGCCCGAAGGTACCGGGACAGGGGGGTCAGCCCCAGCATTTT
CDR3 protein: CASSPKVPGQGGQPQHF
clone size: .
CDR3 length: 17
V gene: TRBV7-2
J gene: TRBJ1-5
D gene: TRBD1

CDR3 DNA: TGTGCCAGCAGCTTCCGGGGTACTAGCACAGATACGCAGTATTTT
CDR3 protein: CASSFRGTSTDTQYF
clone size: .
CDR3 length: 15
V gene: TRBV11-2
J gene: TRBJ2-3
D gene: .

CDR3 DNA: TGCGCCAGCAAACATAGGGAAGGCAATCAGCCCCAGCATTTT
CDR3 protein: CASKHREGNQPQHF
clone size: .
CDR3 length: 14
V gene: TRBV10-2
J gene: TRBJ1-5
D gene: .

CDR3 DNA: TGTGCCAGCAGCCCAAGGGGCCCGAATGAAAAACTGTTTTTT
CDR3 protein: CASSPRGPNEKLFF
clone size: .
CDR3 length: 14
V gene: TRBV5-6
J gene: TRBJ1-4
D gene: .

CDR3 DNA: TGCGCCAGCAAGATCGACAGGGGCACTGAAGCTTTCTTT
CDR3 protein: CASKIDRGTEAFF
clone size: .
CDR3 length: 13
V gene: TRBV10-2
J gene: TRBJ1-1
D gene: TRBD1

CDR3 DNA: TGTGCCACCAGAGGACAGGGGGCCGCGGAGACCCAGTACTTC
CDR3 protein: CATRGQGAAETQYF
clone size: .
CDR3 length: 14
V gene: TRBV19
J gene: TRBJ2-5
D gene: TRBD1

CDR3 DNA: TGTGCCAGTAGTCGACAGGCGGTCTTCGACGAGCAGTACTTC
CDR3 protein: CASSRQAVFDEQYF
clone size: .
CDR3 length: 14
V gene: TRBV7-9
J gene: TRBJ2-7
D gene: .

CDR3 DNA: TGTGCCAGCAGTTACAGGCAGAAAAACATTCAGTACTTC
CDR3 protein: CASSYRQKNIQYF
clone size: .
CDR3 length: 13
V gene: TRBV6-6
J gene: TRBJ2-4
D gene: .

CDR3 DNA: TGTGCCATCAGCCCCGGAGGCTCCTACGAGCAGTACTTC
CDR3 protein: CAISPGGSYEQYF
clone size: .
CDR3 length: 13
V gene: TRBV10-3
J gene: TRBJ2-7
D gene: .

CDR3 DNA: TGTGCCAGCAGGCCAACAGGGGAAGATACGCAGTATTTT
CDR3 protein: CASRPTGEDTQYF
clone size: .
CDR3 length: 13
V gene: TRBV7-2
J gene: TRBJ2-3
D gene: TRBD1

CDR3 DNA: TGTGCCAGCAGTAGGACAGGGAACACTGAAGCTTTCTTT
CDR3 protein: CASSRTGNTEAFF
clone size: .
CDR3 length: 13
V gene: TRBV6-4
J gene: TRBJ1-1
D gene: TRBD1

CDR3 DNA: TGTGCCAGTAGTATCCTGGGACAGGGGATTTTGGATCAGCCCCAGCATTTT
CDR3 protein: CASSILGQGILDQPQHF
clone size: few
CDR3 length: 17
V gene: TRBV19
J gene: TRBJ1-5
D gene: TRBD1

CDR3 DNA: TGTGCCAGCACCGTGGCGGGGTCTGGGGCCAACGTCCTGACTTTC
CDR3 protein: CASTVAGSGANVLTF
clone size: .
CDR3 length: 15
V gene: TRBV7-9
J gene: TRBJ2-6
D gene: .

CDR3 DNA: TGTGCCAGCAGCTTAGCCTGGACAGGGGAAGGGAATGAGCAGTTCTTC
CDR3 protein: CASSLAWTGEGNEQFF
clone size: .
CDR3 length: 16
V gene: TRBV11-3
J gene: TRBJ2-1
D gene: TRBD1

CDR3 DNA: TGTGCACACAGCGCTCCCTCTCAAGAGACCCAGTACTTC
CDR3 protein: CAHSAPSQETQYF
clone size: .
CDR3 length: 13
V gene: TRBV30
J gene: TRBJ2-5
D gene: .

CDR3 DNA: TGTGCCAGCAGCTTAGCGACCTACGAGCAGTACTTC
CDR3 protein: CASSLATYEQYF
clone size: few
CDR3 length: 12
V gene: TRBV7-9
J gene: TRBJ2-7
D gene: .

CDR3 DNA: TGCGCCAGCAGCCAAGACTGGCGGCAAGAGACCCAGTACTTC
CDR3 protein: CASSQDWRQETQYF
clone size: .
CDR3 length: 14
V gene: TRBV4-3
J gene: TRBJ2-5
D gene: .

CDR3 DNA: TGTGCCAGAGAGAACAGGTCCACTGAAGCTTTCTTT
CDR3 protein: CARENRSTEAFF
clone size: few
CDR3 length: 12
V gene: TRBV21-1
J gene: TRBJ1-1
D gene: .

CDR3 DNA: TGTGCTAGTGGTTTGGAAAAACGGACTAGAAATGAGCAGTTCTTC
CDR3 protein: CASGLEKRTRNEQFF
clone size: .
CDR3 length: 15
V gene: TRBV12-5
J gene: TRBJ2-1
D gene: TRBD2

CDR3 DNA: TGTGCCAGCTCAGGGGAAAATCAGCCCCAGCATTTT
CDR3 protein: CASSGENQPQHF
clone size: few
CDR3 length: 12
V gene: TRBV18
J gene: TRBJ1-5
D gene: .

CDR3 DNA: TGTGCCAGCATGTTGGGGCGCCGTCAGAACACTGAAGCTTTCTTT
CDR3 protein: CASMLGRRQNTEAFF
clone size: .
CDR3 length: 15
V gene: TRBV2
J gene: TRBJ1-1
D gene: .

CDR3 DNA: TGTGCCAGCAGCTTACAGGGGTCGGGAAACACCATATATTTT
CDR3 protein: CASSLQGSGNTIYF
clone size: .
CDR3 length: 14
V gene: TRBV11-3
J gene: TRBJ1-3
D gene: .

CDR3 DNA: TGTGCCAGCAGCTCTCCGGACACTGGAAACACCATATATTTT
CDR3 protein: CASSSPDTGNTIYF
clone size: .
CDR3 length: 14
V gene: TRBV7-8
J gene: TRBJ1-3
D gene: .

CDR3 DNA: TGTGCCAGCAGCGCAATGGGACATAACACCGGGGAGCTGTTTTTT
CDR3 protein: CASSAMGHNTGELFF
clone size: .
CDR3 length: 15
V gene: TRBV9
J gene: TRBJ2-2
D gene: .

CDR3 DNA: TGTGCCAGCAGTCCCCAGACTAGCGGGAGGACGGTAGGAAACATTCAGTACTTC
CDR3 protein: CASSPQTSGRTVGNIQYF
clone size: .
CDR3 length: 18
V gene: TRBV2
J gene: TRBJ2-4
D gene: TRBD2

CDR3 DNA: TGTGCTAGTGGTTTGGTACTGGGTAGCTTATACGAGCAGTACTTC
CDR3 protein: CASGLVLGSLYEQYF
clone size: .
CDR3 length: 15
V gene: TRBV12-5
J gene: TRBJ2-7
D gene: .

CDR3 DNA: TGTGCCAGTAGTGCAGGGCAAGAGACCCAGTACTTC
CDR3 protein: CASSAGQETQYF
clone size: .
CDR3 length: 12
V gene: TRBV19
J gene: TRBJ2-5
D gene: .

CDR3 DNA: TGTGCCAGCTCACTGGGACAGCGAAGGCCTGAGACCCAGTACTTC
CDR3 protein: CASSLGQRRPETQYF
clone size: .
CDR3 length: 15
V gene: TRBV18
J gene: TRBJ2-5
D gene: TRBD1

CDR3 DNA: TGCAGCGTTGAAGTAGCGGGGAGCGAGCAGTACTTC
CDR3 protein: CSVEVAGSEQYF
clone size: once
CDR3 length: 12
V gene: TRBV29-1
J gene: TRBJ2-7
D gene: TRBD2

CDR3 DNA: TGTGCCAGCAGCGTAGCCCTAGTCTCCTACAATGAGCAGTTCTTC
CDR3 protein: CASSVALVSYNEQFF
clone size: few
CDR3 length: 15
V gene: TRBV9
J gene: TRBJ2-1
D gene: .

CDR3 DNA: TGTGCCAGCAGTCGGACGGACACTATGTATGGCTACACCTTC
CDR3 protein: CASSRTDTMYGYTF
clone size: .
CDR3 length: 14
V gene: TRBV6-6
J gene: TRBJ1-2
D gene: .

CDR3 DNA: TGTGCCAGCAGTTTCCGGGACGAGAGCAATCAGCCCCAGCATTTT
CDR3 protein: CASSFRDESNQPQHF
clone size: .
CDR3 length: 15
V gene: TRBV6-1
J gene: TRBJ1-5
D gene: .

CDR3 DNA: TGTGCCAGCAGCTTAGTCGTGGGACAGCGGTTCTATGGCTACACCTTC
CDR3 protein: CASSLVVGQRFYGYTF
clone size: .
CDR3 length: 16
V gene: TRBV11-2
J gene: TRBJ1-2
D gene: TRBD1

CDR3 DNA: TGTGCCAGCAGCCTACCGGAGGACTCTAAGAACACCGGGGAGCTGTTTTTT
CDR3 protein: CASSLPEDSKNTGELFF
clone size: .
CDR3 length: 17
V gene: TRBV21-1
J gene: TRBJ2-2
D gene: .

CDR3 DNA: TGTGCCAGCAGCCGACAGGGGGCTGGCGGGAGGGTCAATGAGCAGTTCTTC
CDR3 protein: CASSRQGAGGRVNEQFF
clone size: .
CDR3 length: 17
V gene: TRBV27
J gene: TRBJ2-1
D gene: .

CDR3 DNA: TGTGCCAGCAGCTCGCTGGGGCTAGCGGGAGAAGAGCAGTTCTTC
CDR3 protein: CASSSLGLAGEEQFF
clone size: .
CDR3 length: 15
V gene: TRBV7-9
J gene: TRBJ2-1
D gene: TRBD2

CDR3 DNA: TGTGCCAGCAGTTTATTTGTCAGGACTAGCGGGAGGTCGGGCCCAGATACGCAGTATTTT
CDR3 protein: CASSLFVRTSGRSGPDTQYF
clone size: .
CDR3 length: 20
V gene: TRBV27
J gene: TRBJ2-3
D gene: TRBD2

CDR3 DNA: TGTGCCAGCACGAGGAGCAATGAGCAGTTCTTC
CDR3 protein: CASTRSNEQFF
clone size: .
CDR3 length: 11
V gene: TRBV2
J gene: TRBJ2-1
D gene: .

CDR3 DNA: TGTGCCAGCAGCCGGGACAGGGGATATGACGAGCAGTACTTC
CDR3 protein: CASSRDRGYDEQYF
clone size: .
CDR3 length: 14
V gene: TRBV14
J gene: TRBJ2-7
D gene: TRBD1

CDR3 DNA: TGTGCCAGCAGTGACTCGGGGACTAGCGACTACAATGAGCAGTTCTTC
CDR3 protein: CASSDSGTSDYNEQFF
clone size: .
CDR3 length: 16
V gene: TRBV6-4
J gene: TRBJ2-1
D gene: TRBD2

CDR3 DNA: TGTGCCAGCAGCCGGGGACAGGGTGAGGGGGAGCTGTTTTTT
CDR3 protein: CASSRGQGEGELFF
clone size: .
CDR3 length: 14
V gene: TRBV7-2
J gene: TRBJ2-2
D gene: TRBD1

CDR3 DNA: TGTGCCACCAGCAGAGATCACGTTTCAAATGAAGCTTTCTTT
CDR3 protein: CATSRDHVSNEAFF
clone size: .
CDR3 length: 14
V gene: TRBV15
J gene: TRBJ1-1
D gene: .

CDR3 DNA: TGTGCCAGCAGCTTAGGTGGTAGGTTTAGGACTGAAGCTTTCTTT
CDR3 protein: CASSLGGRFRTEAFF
clone size: few
CDR3 length: 15
V gene: TRBV7-2
J gene: TRBJ1-1
D gene: .

CDR3 DNA: TGTGCCAGCAGCGTAGACGAGGGGGAAGCTTTCTTT
CDR3 protein: CASSVDEGEAFF
clone size: .
CDR3 length: 12
V gene: TRBV9
J gene: TRBJ1-1
D gene: .

CDR3 DNA: TGTGCCAGCAGTGTCCTAGTTGCGGATACGCAGTATTTT
CDR3 protein: CASSVLVADTQYF
clone size: .
CDR3 length: 13
V gene: TRBV25-1
J gene: TRBJ2-3
D gene: .

CDR3 DNA: TGTGCCAGCTCACCACAGGGTTCGCGACGAGAGACCCAGTACTTC
CDR3 protein: CASSPQGSRRETQYF
clone size: .
CDR3 length: 15
V gene: TRBV18
J gene: TRBJ2-5
D gene: .

CDR3 DNA: TGTGCCACACGGAGGTCGAGCGGGAGGGAAGTCTATAGGAATGAGCAGTTCTTC
CDR3 protein: CATRRSSGREVYRNEQFF
clone size: .
CDR3 length: 18
V gene: TRBV7-8
J gene: TRBJ2-1
D gene: TRBD2

CDR3 DNA: TGTGCCAGCAGCTTAGACAGCGGGATAGGGGACTCCTACAATGAGCAGTTCTTC
CDR3 protein: CASSLDSGIGDSYNEQFF
clone size: .
CDR3 length: 18
V gene: TRBV7-2
J gene: TRBJ2-1
D gene: TRBD2

CDR3 DNA: TGTGCCAGCAGCTTAGCGTCGCCACCCACAGATACGCAGTATTTT
CDR3 protein: CASSLASPPTDTQYF
clone size: .
CDR3 length: 15
V gene: TRBV7-2
J gene: TRBJ2-3
D gene: .

CDR3 DNA: TGTGCCAGCAAGAACCCCGGGACGAACTATGGCTACACCTTC
CDR3 protein: CASKNPGTNYGYTF
clone size: .
CDR3 length: 14
V gene: TRBV27
J gene: TRBJ1-2
D gene: .

CDR3 DNA: TGTGCCAGCAGCTTCCGGGAAGGGAACATTCAGTACTTC
CDR3 protein: CASSFREGNIQYF
clone size: .
CDR3 length: 13
V gene: TRBV7-9
J gene: TRBJ2-4
D gene: .

CDR3 DNA: TGTGCCAGCAGCTTGATAGGGGCAACTAATGAAAAACTGTTTTTT
CDR3 protein: CASSLIGATNEKLFF
clone size: .
CDR3 length: 15
V gene: TRBV5-5
J gene: TRBJ1-4
D gene: .

CDR3 DNA: TGCGCCAGCAGCGTGGGACAGGCTAACTATGGCTACACCTTC
CDR3 protein: CASSVGQANYGYTF
clone size: .
CDR3 length: 14
V gene: TRBV5-1
J gene: TRBJ1-2
D gene: TRBD1